The 9 T cell receptor beta chains below all came from one sample that was sequenced in a study of cytomegalovirus exposure and HLA in healthy donors. It was with 60 Vbeta and 13 Jbeta primers that the PCR ran. Only in-frame clones appear in the TCRdb table, and some are missing; sequencing was by immunoSEQ multiplex PCR. Of about 190,000 clones in the sample, over 70% were seen once. The sequenced sample was PBMCs. These receptors were taken from a man aged 45-65 years in good health and CMV-seronegative.

Here the CDR3 reads CASSSSEYTGELFF. The CDR3 DNA reads TGTGCCAGCAGCTCTAGCGAGTACACCGGGGAGCTGTTTTTT. The chain has TRBV7-7 and TRBJ2-2, with D possibly matching TRBD2 (6 bases). This CDR3 has 14 residues. Trimming removed 4 bases at V and 3 bases at J, with 9 bases between. The germline CDR1 and CDR2 sequences are SSHAT and FNYEAQ (reference sequence).

This chain connects TRBV5-8 to TRBJ2-7; TRBD1 might be the D (5 bases). From germline, CDR1 is SGHTS and CDR2 YDEGEE. Trimming shortened V by 4 bases and J by 2 bases, and 13 bases separated the two germline ends. This CDR3 has 14 amino acids. The CDR3, as DNA: TGTGCCAGCAGCAGAACAGGTTATACCTACGAGCAGTACTTC. Translation gives CASSRTGYTYEQYF.

The table lists this clone with a few counts. The genes are TRBV29-1 and TRBJ2-3, with D perhaps matching TRBD2 (6 bases). Trimming took off 3 bases at V and 1 base at J, with 8 bases between the two ends. The CDR3 runs 13 residues. Germline loops: CDR1 SQVTM, CDR2 ANQGSEA. CDR3 bases: TGCAGCGTTGACGGGACTGGCACAGATACGCAGTATTTT. This sequence encodes CSVDGTGTDTQYF.

This clone is classed as medium-sized. The chain combines TRBV19 with TRBJ2-1, with 8 bases that match TRBD1. Germline loops: CDR1 LNHDA, CDR2 SQIVND (reference sequence). This CDR3 comprises 16 residues. Germline trimming cut 2 bases from V and 5 bases from J; bases unmatched to any gene: 8. The CDR3: CASSISRQGAHNEQFF. The CDR3 nucleotides read TGTGCCAGTAGTATAAGTCGGCAGGGGGCCCACAATGAGCAGTTCTTC.

The V and J genes are TRBV11-2 and TRBJ1-5; D not resolved. The V gene lost 4 bases and the J gene lost 4 bases, with 8 bases spanning the gap. The CDR3 is 13 amino acids. From germline, CDR1 is SGHAT and CDR2 FQNNGV. Written as DNA, the CDR3 is TGTGCCAGCAGCTATTCAACAAATCAGCCCCAGCATTTT. Translation: CASSYSTNQPQHF.

This chain links TRBV27 with TRBJ1-2; TRBD1 aligns across 8 bases. This CDR3 has 13 residues. Trimming at V came to 5 bases and at J to 7 bases, leaving 6 bases not matched to a gene. Germline CDR1 and CDR2: MNHEY and SMNVEV (reference sequence). CDR3 coding DNA: TGTGCCAGCAGTCCACGACAGGGGACTGGCTACACCTTC. Amino acids: CASSPRQGTGYTF.

This clone was observed a handful of times. This chain links TRBV15 with TRBJ1-2; no clear D gene. V was clipped by 3 bases and J by 1 base, with 6 bases between them. The germline gives CDR1 LNHNV, CDR2 YYDKDF (reference sequence). This CDR3 has 13 residues. CDR3 sequence: CATSSGVNYGYTF. In DNA form, the CDR3 reads TGTGCCACCAGCAGCGGGGTTAACTATGGCTACACCTTC. The complete variable domain, with remaining parts taken from reference TRBV15 and TRBJ1-2, reads DAMVIQNPRYQVTQFGKPVTLSCSQTLNHNVMYWYQQKSSQAPKLLFHYYDKDFNNEADTPDNFQSRRPNTSFCFLDIRSPGLGDTAMYLCATSSGVNYGYTFGSGTRLTVV.

The chain recombines TRBV7-9 with TRBJ1-2; D gene unclear. Germline CDR1 reads SEHNR; CDR2 reads FQNEAQ (reference sequence). V was shortened by 4 bases and J by 7 bases, with 13 bases between the two germline ends. This CDR3 has 13 amino acids. CDR3 DNA: TGTGCCAGCAGCTCCTCGGACTGGCTTGGCTACACCTTC. This translates into CASSSSDWLGYTF.

This chain joins TRBV10-3 and TRBJ2-1; 8 positions agree with TRBD2. From germline, CDR1 is ENHRY and CDR2 SYGVKD. V lost 6 bases to trimming and J lost 3 bases; unmatched junction nucleotides: 7. CDR3 size: 15 residues. In DNA, the CDR3 is TGTGCCATCAGGGCGAGGCTAGCGGGCTACAATGAGCAGTTCTTC. This codes for CAIRARLAGYNEQFF.